The present TCR beta chain was sequenced within a study of blood T cell repertoires in COVID-19 (dated by TCRdb to about 2020). At the level of the whole study: The collaborator samples originated in the United States, Italy and Spain and spanned the acute and convalescent phases of COVID-19. Deeply sampled blood TCRbeta repertoires from subjects exposed to, actively infected with, or recovered from COVID-19 were included in the dataset. The repertoires were released in a freely available public database intended as a resource for research on the immune response to SARS-CoV-2. The material from the prospective study consisted of cDNA or gDNA derived from T cells, B-cell-depleted T cells, or PBMCs. Where available, HLA class I and class II types were obtained from metadata supplied by the sample provider rather than from assay-based typing. The samples were drawn from the first 160 participants of the ongoing ImmuneRACE study and from 950 to 1,500 subjects provided by 6 global collaborators. A de-identified subject ID, COVID-19 status, age in years and sex were almost always included in the sample metadata. On the study overall, not on this receptor specifically: The quantity of clinical and demographic metadata differed by source and by participant and was supplied without curation.

The germline V gene sets CDR1 to KGHDR and CDR2 to SFDVKD. V is trimmed back by 2 bases and J by 4 bases, and the junction contains 0 bases that no gene match accounts for. The CDR3 runs 13 residues from the cysteine to the phenylalanine. The read is trimmed to its CDR3 DNA, 39 bases read in frame from base 1. TCRbeta CDR3 regions were amplified from genomic DNA using the immunoSEQ Assay, a bias-controlled multiplex PCR. For the original study's pipeline: The number of nucleated cells in each sample was estimated by amplification of reference gene primers within the assay. To quantify the absolute abundance of each unique TCRbeta CDR3 rearrangement, sequence reads were collapsed and filtered. For each sample, productive Simpson clonality was calculated by taking the square root of Simpson's diversity index across productive rearrangements. Held by TCRdb, this immuneACCESS table contains in-frame sequences only and omits some clones. Under half of the omission traces to an unresolved V gene where checked; the cause of the rest is unknown. D and trimming come from the DNA, and the V and J calls and clone size come from that table. In this sample the table shows fewer than 650,000 clones, less than 90% of which occur a single time. The ten largest clones take up roughly 8% of the sample.

As regards this clone: The antigen it recognizes is unknown. The record has no base qualities; no much larger clone is one base away.

In Seattle, one collaborating source enrolled patients while the infection was active and tracked those patients longitudinally over the course of disease. Whole blood was collected in K2EDTA tubes by collaborating institutions according to the institutions' own protocols. For TCRbeta analysis, collaborators shipped samples in one of three forms: frozen whole blood, isolated PBMCs, or DNA extracted from either of those sample types. Sequenced sample: peripheral blood. The receptor chain draws on TRBV24-1 and TRBJ1-2; 7 of the junction bases match TRBD1. The source is a woman in her fifties or sixties with COVID-19, enrolled during active disease. The CDR3 sequence is CATSDWDSYGYTF. The DNA sequence reads TGTGCCACCAGTGATTGGGACAGCTATGGCTACACCTTC.